Below are 27 T cell receptor beta chains sequenced from a single sample in a study of response to subunit inactivated influenza vaccine. TCRdb passed the RT-PCR reads through MiXCR, listing each CDR3 protein once. The sample includes a few hundred thousand distinct CDR3 sequences, approximately 21% of them seen just once. Sequenced material: PBMCs from blood, taken 21 months after vaccination. These receptors came from a man aged 45 to 75 who received an inactivated influenza vaccine.

This clonotype has a handful of counts. V and J are TRBV6-7 and TRBJ1-1; D gene uncertain. TRBV6-7 is an ORF, and what it does is uncertain. Between the trimmed V and J ends, which lost 2 bases and 0 bases, there was a span of 4 bases. There are 13 residues in the CDR3. DNA of the CDR3: TGTGCCAGCAGTTACAGGCTGAACACTGAAGCTTTCTTT. Its protein product is CASSYRLNTEAFF.

The chain couples TRBV5-4 to TRBJ2-5; D gene unclear. Germline CDR1 SGHNT, CDR2 YYREEE (reference sequence). V lost 0 bases, J lost 6 bases, and 6 bases lay in between. The CDR3 loop spans 12 amino acids. The chain's CDR3 is CASSLDGQTQYF. The CDR3 region has the DNA TGTGCCAGCAGCTTGGACGGACAGACCCAGTACTTC.

This clonotype showed up just a few times. The chain employs TRBV7-2 and TRBJ1-5, with no clear D. CDR3 size: 16 residues. Germline CDR1 SGHTA, CDR2 FQGNSA. The germline V and J ends were trimmed by 1 base and 0 bases, with 10 bases remaining between them. This CDR3 is CASSLERASSNQPQHF. The CDR3 bases are TGTGCCAGCAGCTTAGAAAGGGCAAGTAGCAATCAGCCCCAGCATTTT. The full variable domain, with the rest looked up from reference TRBV7-2 and TRBJ1-5, is GAGVSQSPSNKVTEKGKDVELRCDPISGHTALYWYRQSLGQGLEFLIYFQGNSAPDKSGLPSDRFSAERTGGSVSTLTIQRTQQEDSAVYLCASSLERASSNQPQHFGDGTRLSIL.

The chain employs TRBV6-2 or TRBV6-3 and TRBJ2-7, with D hard to call. The CDR3 totals 13 residues. Germline V gene sequence: CDR1 MNHEY, CDR2 SVGEGT. Trimming stripped 7 bases from V and 3 bases from J, with 13 bases between. The CDR3 bases are TGTGCCAGCAAACTAAGGGTGTACTACGAGCAGTACTTC. It translates to CASKLRVYYEQYF.

This clonotype has only a few counts. CDR3 region: CASSLAVLGFNQPQHF. CDR3 nucleotide sequence: TGTGCCAGCAGCTTAGCGGTTTTAGGGTTCAATCAGCCCCAGCATTTT. The chain is built from TRBV7-2 and TRBJ1-5; D is undetermined. CDR3 length equals 16 residues. From germline, CDR1 is SGHTA and CDR2 FQGNSA. V was shortened by 0 bases and J by 3 bases, with 12 bases between the two germline ends. The full variable domain, its missing parts supplied by reference TRBV7-2 and TRBJ1-5, is GAGVSQSPSNKVTEKGKDVELRCDPISGHTALYWYRQSLGQGLEFLIYFQGNSAPDKSGLPSDRFSAERTGGSVSTLTIQRTQQEDSAVYLCASSLAVLGFNQPQHFGDGTRLSIL.

This clonotype was seen repeatedly, ten times or more. V usage is TRBV20-1 and J usage is TRBJ1-2; D remains unclear. V was pared by 6 bases and J by 2 bases, with 13 bases between. Germline lookup yields CDR1 DFQATT and CDR2 SNEGSKA (reference sequence). The CDR3 spans 13 residues. For the CDR3, the DNA is TGCAGTGCAACCACGGGCGGAAACTATGGCTACACCTTC. This sequence encodes CSATTGGNYGYTF.

In regard to this clonotype: Since a much larger clone is just one base distant, this may be a read error. J is TRBJ2-5 and V is TRBV10-3, with D tentatively TRBD1 (5 bases). From germline, CDR1 is ENHRY and CDR2 SYGVKD. The CDR3 is 14 residues long. CDR3 sequence (DNA): TGTGCCATCAGTGAGACGGCAGGGAAGCAGACCGAGTACTTC. Amino acid sequence: CAISETAGKQTEYF.

V and J are TRBV18 and TRBJ2-7; D may be TRBD2 (6 bases). Germline CDR1 reads KGHSH; CDR2 reads LQKENI. Trimming shortened V by 3 bases and J by 5 bases, and 8 bases separated the two germline ends. This CDR3 spans 12 amino acids. The CDR3 reads CASSPASDEQYF. The DNA of the CDR3 is TGTGCCAGCTCACCGGCTAGCGACGAGCAGTACTTC.

The chain employs TRBV25-1 and TRBJ2-3; no reliable D call. Trimming left V 3 bases short and J 3 bases short, with 19 bases between. The CDR3 length is 17 residues. Germline CDR1 and CDR2: MGHDK and SYGVNS. CDR3 DNA: TGTGCCAGCAGTGATTCCGCCTACCAAGGGTTTACAGATACGCAGTATTTT. Its translation is CASSDSAYQGFTDTQYF. Supplemented by reference TRBV25-1 and TRBJ2-3, the full variable domain reads EADIYQTPRYLVIGTGKKITLECSQTMGHDKMYWYQQDPGMELHLIHYSYGVNSTEKGDLSSESTVSRIRTEHFPLTLESARPSHTSQYLCASSDSAYQGFTDTQYFGPGTRLTVL.

Many counts were recorded for this clonotype. The chain recombines TRBV11-2 with TRBJ1-1, with D unresolved. CDR3 size: 12 residues. Trimming stripped 1 base from V and 4 bases from J, with 4 bases between. Per germline, CDR1 SGHAT and CDR2 FQNNGV. The CDR3 loop reads CASSLAVTEAFF. DNA for the CDR3: TGTGCCAGCAGCTTAGCGGTCACTGAAGCTTTCTTT.

V gene TRBV12-3 or TRBV12-4 combines with J gene TRBJ1-1, with unresolved D. Trimming shortened V by 2 bases and J by 4 bases, and 8 bases separated the two germline ends. CDR3 length: 13 amino acids. The CDR3 sequence is CASSLRVITEAFF. Written as DNA, the CDR3 is TGTGCCAGCAGTTTACGGGTAATCACTGAAGCTTTCTTT.

In its sample, this clonotype was seen many times. The rearrangement links TRBV5-1 to TRBJ2-7; perhaps D is TRBD1 or TRBD2 (6 bases each). CDR1 SGHRS and CDR2 YFSETQ come from the germline V gene. The CDR3 is made up of 14 amino acids. Deletions cut 1 base from V and 4 bases from J, with 12 bases between. In nucleotides, the CDR3 is TGCGCCAGCAGCTTGACCGGGGGCGAATACGAGCAGTACTTC. The encoded protein is CASSLTGGEYEQYF.

A few counts support this clonotype. J is TRBJ1-1 and V is TRBV9; D is unresolved. The CDR3 contains 13 residues. Between the trimmed V and J ends, which lost 2 bases and 3 bases, there was a span of 8 bases. Germline V gives CDR1 SGDLS, CDR2 YYNGEE. CDR3: CASSVGEYTEAFF. The CDR3 coding sequence is TGTGCCAGCAGCGTCGGGGAATACACTGAAGCTTTCTTT.

This clonotype was counted at least ten times. The chain recombines TRBV29-1 with TRBJ1-4; a possible D gene is TRBD1 (5 bases). The CDR3 consists of 14 residues. Germline V CDR1 and CDR2: SQVTM, ANQGSEA. V lost 5 bases to trimming and J lost 8 bases, with 18 bases between them. The CDR3 region is CSVQPGREGEKLFF. For the CDR3, the DNA is TGCAGCGTTCAACCCGGCAGGGAGGGAGAAAAACTGTTTTTT.

The gene calls are TRBV27 and TRBJ2-5; 7 bases align to TRBD1. The CDR3 runs to 16 residues. Germline lookup yields CDR1 MNHEY and CDR2 SMNVEV (reference sequence). J was trimmed by 1 base and V by 8 bases; bases with no gene match: 13. The DNA for the CDR3 is TGTGCCAGCCGCTCAATTACCCGGGACAGCCAAGAGACCCAGTACTTC. Protein: CASRSITRDSQETQYF.

This clonotype was observed a few times. This rearrangement joins TRBV28 to TRBJ2-2; TRBD2 is a possible D gene (5 bases). CDR1 and CDR2 (germline): MDHEN, SYDVKM. The CDR3 spans 15 residues. Trimming pared 6 bases from V and 2 bases from J, leaving 13 bases between. This chain's CDR3 is CASRPERRNTGELFF. CDR3 nucleotide sequence: TGTGCCAGCAGACCCGAGCGGAGAAACACCGGGGAGCTGTTTTTT.

The chain combines TRBV29-1 with TRBJ1-3; no clear D gene. CDR1 SQVTM and CDR2 ANQGSEA come from the germline V gene. The V end lost 7 bases, the J end lost 9 bases, and 19 bases lay between the germline ends. The CDR3 spans 13 residues. The CDR3: CSARSGLPGTIYF. Written as DNA, the CDR3 is TGCAGCGCACGCTCGGGCCTACCGGGCACCATATATTTT.

The V call is TRBV6-2 or TRBV6-3, the J call TRBJ2-7; D is unresolved. In germline, CDR1 is MNHEY, CDR2 SVGEGT. V lost 6 bases, J lost 3 bases, and 9 bases lay in between. This CDR3 has 12 amino acids. The chain's CDR3 is CASSYTNYEQYF. CDR3 bases: TGTGCCAGCAGCTACACGAACTACGAGCAGTACTTC.

This clonotype was recorded a few times. The chain couples TRBV29-1 to TRBJ2-5; 9 nucleotides line up with TRBD1. Germline values: CDR1 SQVTM, CDR2 ANQGSEA. CDR3 length: 13 residues. V trimming: 6 bases; J trimming: 4 bases; junction bases outside the gene matches: 6. The CDR3: CSVGQGGRETQYF. CDR3 nucleotide sequence: TGCAGCGTGGGACAGGGCGGGAGAGAGACCCAGTACTTC. The full variable domain, in which reference TRBV29-1 and TRBJ2-5 provide the parts outside the CDR3, is SAVISQKPSRDICQRGTSLTIQCQVDSQVTMMFWYRQQPGQSLTLIATANQGSEATYESGFVIDKFPISRPNLTFSTLTVSNMSPEDSSIYLCSVGQGGRETQYFGPGTRLLVL.

This sequence joins TRBV4-2 and TRBJ2-3; D may be TRBD2 (5 bases). Germline V gene sequence: CDR1 LGHNA, CDR2 YNFKEQ. CDR3 size: 15 residues. The V end lost 1 base, the J end lost 10 bases, and 18 bases lay between the germline ends. Here the CDR3 DNA reads TGTGCCAGCAGCCAAGGGTTAAGGGAGAATGGGGCGCAGTATTTT. It specifies CASSQGLRENGAQYF.

The rearrangement uses TRBV3-1 and TRBJ2-1; D call uncertain. Germline CDR1 is LGHDT and CDR2 is YNNKEL (reference sequence). This CDR3 has 12 residues. The V end was cut by 2 bases, the J end by 7 bases, with 6 bases between. CDR3 region: CASSQFRNEQFF. The CDR3 DNA reads as TGTGCCAGCAGCCAATTTCGGAATGAGCAGTTCTTC.

This chain connects TRBV6-2 or TRBV6-3 to TRBJ2-1; D is uncertain. CDR3 size: 12 residues. Trimming took 2 bases from V and 6 from J, leaving 5 bases between them. Looked up from germline, CDR1 is MNHEY and CDR2 is SVGEGT. The CDR3 DNA reads as TGTGCCAGCAGTTACAGCGCCAATGAGCAGTTCTTC. As protein: CASSYSANEQFF.

This clonotype occurred a few times. The V and J genes are TRBV11-2 and TRBJ2-1, with D unresolved. Germline lookup yields CDR1 SGHAT and CDR2 FQNNGV. The CDR3 totals 13 residues. V was clipped by 5 bases and J by 7 bases, with 12 bases between them. DNA for the CDR3: TGTGCCAGCAGCCCGGGCTACCGAAATGAGCAGTTCTTC. The encoded protein is CASSPGYRNEQFF.

The chain combines TRBV6-5 with TRBJ1-5; D may be TRBD1 (5 bases). Germline assignment: CDR1 MNHEY and CDR2 SVGAGI. Trimming took off 0 bases at V and 2 bases at J, with 8 bases between the two ends. This CDR3 region has 15 residues. CDR3 bases: TGTGCCAGCAGTTACTCGGCCAGGGGCAATCAGCCCCAGCATTTT. The encoded protein is CASSYSARGNQPQHF.

This clonotype was picked up many times. The CDR3 region has the DNA TGTGCCAGCAGCCTACCACGACGGCTAAATAGCAATCAGCCCCAGCATTTT. It yields the protein CASSLPRRLNSNQPQHF. This rearrangement joins TRBV7-8 to TRBJ1-5, with D unclear. Germline V lookup: CDR1 SGHVS, CDR2 FQNEAQ. The CDR3 has 17 residues. The V gene lost 5 bases and the J gene lost 0 bases, with 17 bases spanning the gap.

The V and J genes are TRBV20-1 and TRBJ1-2; D remains unclear. The germline V and J ends were trimmed by 1 base and 7 bases, with 19 bases remaining between them. Germline V gene lookup returns CDR1 DFQATT and CDR2 SNEGSKA (reference sequence). The CDR3 is made up of 15 amino acids. The CDR3 is CSARGSASVRVGYTF. In DNA, the CDR3 is TGCAGTGCTAGAGGTTCAGCCAGCGTCCGGGTTGGCTACACCTTC.

The V gene is TRBV7-2, the J gene TRBJ1-3, with D possibly TRBD1 on 6 matching bases. Germline V gene lookup returns CDR1 SGHTA and CDR2 FQGNSA. The length of the CDR3 is 14 residues. V shed 5 bases and J shed 7 bases, with 15 bases lying between them. CDR3 loop: CASSGDRWKNTIYF. CDR3 DNA sequence: TGTGCCAGCAGCGGCGACAGGTGGAAGAACACCATATATTTT.